These T cell receptor beta chains were read from a single sample in a study of T cell responses to AZD1222 COVID-19 vaccine. Profiling relied on immunoSEQ multiplex PCR, and the TCRdb table lists in-frame clones only, not all of them. The sample gives over 70,000 clones, about 86% of which show up once; around 10% is in the top ten. Sequenced material: peripheral blood, taken on day 0 of MenACWY control vaccination. The receptor source for this set is an adult in good health. Both conserved end residues are part of each CDR3. Clone size is not always given. Where it is, it says once, few, many or a class for expanded clones.

j_gene: TRBJ2-2
abundance: NA
v_gene: TRBV7-3
CDR3aa: CASSLLPGTGELFF

j_gene: TRBJ2-5
abundance: NA
v_gene: TRBV7-2
CDR3aa: CASSSRTQETQYF

j_gene: TRBJ2-1
abundance: NA
v_gene: TRBV13
CDR3aa: CASSFSGGANEQFF

j_gene: TRBJ2-7
abundance: NA
v_gene: TRBV7-2
CDR3aa: CASSFRTRSSYEQYF

j_gene: TRBJ1-6
abundance: once
v_gene: TRBV6-1
CDR3aa: CASSEGGTGVASLHF

j_gene: TRBJ1-5
abundance: NA
v_gene: TRBV10-3
CDR3aa: CAISESGTGLRGNQPQHF

j_gene: TRBJ2-3
abundance: NA
v_gene: TRBV19
CDR3aa: CASSIGDRSTDTQYF

j_gene: TRBJ2-3
abundance: NA
v_gene: TRBV19
CDR3aa: CASSSISLVPDTQYF

j_gene: TRBJ1-4
abundance: NA
v_gene: TRBV29-1
CDR3aa: CSVEELGAREKLFF

j_gene: TRBJ1-5
abundance: once
v_gene: TRBV30
CDR3aa: CAWSRNSNQPQHF

j_gene: TRBJ2-5
abundance: NA
v_gene: TRBV5-6
CDR3aa: CASIPFFQGQGKTQYF

j_gene: TRBJ1-3
abundance: NA
v_gene: TRBV15
CDR3aa: CATSRDLGEAGNTIYF

j_gene: TRBJ1-1
abundance: NA
v_gene: TRBV3-1/TRBV3-2
CDR3aa: CASSHLGGQGGTEAFF

j_gene: TRBJ2-3
abundance: NA
v_gene: TRBV7-2
CDR3aa: CASSPTASGGLDTQYF

j_gene: TRBJ2-2
abundance: once
v_gene: TRBV28
CDR3aa: CASSLNVGLAGGSGELFF

j_gene: TRBJ1-4
abundance: NA
v_gene: TRBV29-1
CDR3aa: CSVAGTGTGATNEKLFF

j_gene: TRBJ1-2
abundance: NA
v_gene: TRBV19
CDR3aa: CASSGDYGYTF

j_gene: TRBJ2-3
abundance: NA
v_gene: TRBV9
CDR3aa: CASSVTETQYF

j_gene: TRBJ1-2
abundance: NA
v_gene: TRBV15
CDR3aa: CATSIEDYGYTF

j_gene: TRBJ1-1
abundance: NA
v_gene: TRBV5-1
CDR3aa: CASSSDRARMDTEAFF

j_gene: TRBJ1-6
abundance: NA
v_gene: TRBV4-3
CDR3aa: CASSQLWGGGNSPLHF

j_gene: TRBJ2-1
abundance: once
v_gene: TRBV3-1/TRBV3-2
CDR3aa: CASSRTSGGLFYNEQFF

j_gene: TRBJ1-5
abundance: NA
v_gene: TRBV30
CDR3aa: CAWAQERKGQPQHF

j_gene: TRBJ2-7
abundance: NA
v_gene: TRBV4-2
CDR3aa: CASSQDQGGGRSYEQYF

j_gene: TRBJ1-4
abundance: NA
v_gene: TRBV9
CDR3aa: CASSATNKGEKLFF

j_gene: TRBJ2-7
abundance: NA
v_gene: TRBV6-2/TRBV6-3
CDR3aa: CASSPRGPDEQYF

j_gene: TRBJ1-5
abundance: NA
v_gene: TRBV19
CDR3aa: CASSGGGWTGAFVQPQHF

j_gene: TRBJ1-5
abundance: NA
v_gene: TRBV6-1
CDR3aa: CASSEWGQGVYESDQPQHF

j_gene: TRBJ1-2
abundance: NA
v_gene: TRBV27
CDR3aa: CASSLGGGYGYTF

j_gene: TRBJ2-1
abundance: NA
v_gene: TRBV10-3
CDR3aa: CAISDPGTGDYNEQFF

j_gene: TRBJ2-3
abundance: once
v_gene: TRBV24-1
CDR3aa: CATSDFSRAGTDTQYF

j_gene: TRBJ1-5
abundance: once
v_gene: TRBV5-1
CDR3aa: CASTIFRVQPQHF

j_gene: TRBJ2-2
abundance: once
v_gene: TRBV5-1
CDR3aa: CASSSGGWTGELFF

j_gene: TRBJ2-3
abundance: few
v_gene: TRBV27
CDR3aa: CASSRGWATSGPTDTQYF

j_gene: TRBJ2-7
abundance: NA
v_gene: TRBV28
CDR3aa: CASSSGLKGNYEQYF

j_gene: TRBJ2-3
abundance: few
v_gene: TRBV20-1
CDR3aa: CSAETADTQYF

j_gene: TRBJ1-6
abundance: NA
v_gene: TRBV3-1/TRBV3-2
CDR3aa: CASSYGARNSPLHF

j_gene: TRBJ1-6
abundance: once
v_gene: TRBV30
CDR3aa: CASDGGSSPLHF

j_gene: TRBJ1-5
abundance: NA
v_gene: TRBV10-3
CDR3aa: CAISEGFRLVTAPGGNQPQHF

j_gene: TRBJ2-3
abundance: NA
v_gene: TRBV4-3
CDR3aa: CASSQDGVSDTQYF

j_gene: TRBJ2-1
abundance: NA
v_gene: TRBV12-3/TRBV12-4
CDR3aa: CASSPLAGNEQFF

j_gene: TRBJ1-6
abundance: few
v_gene: TRBV30
CDR3aa: CAWSKRSYNSPLHF

j_gene: TRBJ1-5
abundance: once
v_gene: TRBV15
CDR3aa: CATSEDRYNQPQHF

j_gene: TRBJ1-4
abundance: many
v_gene: TRBV6-5
CDR3aa: CASSSGPGTGEEKLFF

j_gene: TRBJ1-2
abundance: NA
v_gene: TRBV28
CDR3aa: CASSHGTANYGYTF

j_gene: TRBJ1-5
abundance: NA
v_gene: TRBV19
CDR3aa: CASRDRAFNQPQHF